This entry is about one T cell receptor beta chain. The antigen is unknown. Unique molecular identifiers were built into the TCR beta cDNA libraries. Starting from about 1 to 10 million T cells, the study yielded roughly 0.5 million cDNA molecules. TCRdb re-called the PCR reads through MiXCR, storing one row per CDR3 protein. Found here are about 430,000 distinct CDR3 sequences, less than 40% of them singletons; the top ten hold under 9%. The sample is drawn from a study of post-analysis software for immune sequencing data. Overall study findings and caveats: Five TRBV segments, including TRBV5-6, TRBV5-1 and TRBV20-1, were more frequent in patients than controls. Patients with multiple sclerosis recorded significantly lower normalized Chao1 diversity than controls, the study found.

Germline CDR1 and CDR2: SGHTA and FQGTGA. The CDR3 consists of 11 residues. V was shortened by 5 bases and J by 5 bases, with 4 bases between the two germline ends. This TCR was recovered from a girl aged 2 to 9 with multiple sclerosis. The material sequenced was blood. This chain joins TRBV7-3 and TRBJ1-5; D is uncertain. This chain's CDR3 is CASSPYQPQHF. The CDR3 DNA sequence: TGTGCCAGCAGCCCCTATCAGCCCCAGCATTTT.